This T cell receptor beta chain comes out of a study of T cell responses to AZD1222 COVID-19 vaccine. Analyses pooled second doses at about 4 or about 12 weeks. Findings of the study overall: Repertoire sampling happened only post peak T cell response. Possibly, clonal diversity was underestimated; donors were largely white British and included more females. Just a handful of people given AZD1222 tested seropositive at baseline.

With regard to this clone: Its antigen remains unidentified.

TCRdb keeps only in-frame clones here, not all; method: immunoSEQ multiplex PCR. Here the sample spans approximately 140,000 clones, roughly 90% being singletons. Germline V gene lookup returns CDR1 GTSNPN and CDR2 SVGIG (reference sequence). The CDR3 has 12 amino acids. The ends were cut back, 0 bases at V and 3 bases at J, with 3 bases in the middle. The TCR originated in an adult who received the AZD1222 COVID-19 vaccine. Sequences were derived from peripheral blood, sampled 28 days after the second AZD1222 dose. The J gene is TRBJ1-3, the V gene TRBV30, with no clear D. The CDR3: CAWSVSGNTIYF. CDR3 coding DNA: TGTGCCTGGAGTGTAAGTGGAAACACCATATATTTT.